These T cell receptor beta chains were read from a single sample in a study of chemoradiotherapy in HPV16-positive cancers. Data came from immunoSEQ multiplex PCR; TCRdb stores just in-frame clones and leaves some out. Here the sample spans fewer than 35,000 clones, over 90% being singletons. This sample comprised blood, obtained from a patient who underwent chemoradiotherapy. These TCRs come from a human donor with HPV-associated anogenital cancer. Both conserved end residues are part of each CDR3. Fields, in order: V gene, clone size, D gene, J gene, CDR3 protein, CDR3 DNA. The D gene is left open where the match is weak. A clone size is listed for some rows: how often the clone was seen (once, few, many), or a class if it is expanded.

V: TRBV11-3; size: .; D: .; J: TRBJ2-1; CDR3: CASSLDGGSYNEQFF; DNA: TGTGCCAGCAGCTTGGACGGGGGCTCCTACAATGAGCAGTTCTTC
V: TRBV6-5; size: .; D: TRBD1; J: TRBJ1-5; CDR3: CASRPDRGRNQPQHF; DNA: TGTGCCAGCAGACCTGACAGGGGGCGTAATCAGCCCCAGCATTTT
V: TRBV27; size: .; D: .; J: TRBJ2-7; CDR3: CASSRAGLTKEQYF; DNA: TGTGCCAGCAGTCGGGCGGGACTGACTAAAGAGCAGTACTTC
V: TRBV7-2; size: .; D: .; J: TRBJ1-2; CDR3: CASSLRTAGGLYGYTF; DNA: TGTGCCAGCAGCCTCAGGACAGCCGGGGGCCTCTATGGCTACACCTTC
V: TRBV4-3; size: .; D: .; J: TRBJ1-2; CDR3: CASSQDWASYGYTF; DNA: TGCGCCAGCAGCCAAGATTGGGCCTCCTATGGCTACACCTTC
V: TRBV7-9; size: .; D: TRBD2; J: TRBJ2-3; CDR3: CASSLALAESDTQYF; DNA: TGTGCCAGCAGCTTAGCGCTAGCGGAGTCAGATACGCAGTATTTT
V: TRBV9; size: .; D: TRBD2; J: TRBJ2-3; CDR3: CASSGLATTSTDTQYF; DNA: TGTGCCAGCAGCGGACTAGCGACCACTAGCACAGATACGCAGTATTTT
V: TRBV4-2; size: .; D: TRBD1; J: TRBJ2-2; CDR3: CASSQDTARGLTGELFF; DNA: TGTGCCAGCAGCCAAGATACCGCGAGGGGGCTAACCGGGGAGCTGTTTTTT
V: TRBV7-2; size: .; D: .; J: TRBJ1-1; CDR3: CASSLRLGPNTEAFF; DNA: TGTGCCAGCAGCTTACGACTGGGCCCGAACACTGAAGCTTTCTTT
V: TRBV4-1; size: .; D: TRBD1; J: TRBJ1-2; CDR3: CASSWGTVPGYTF; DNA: TGCGCCAGCAGCTGGGGGACAGTGCCGGGCTACACCTTC
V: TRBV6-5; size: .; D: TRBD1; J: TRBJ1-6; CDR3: CASSQDRGNSPLHF; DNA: TGTGCCAGCAGTCAGGACAGGGGCAATTCACCCCTCCACTTT
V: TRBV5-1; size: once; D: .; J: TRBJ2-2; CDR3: CATRKGQAGELFF; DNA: TGCGCCACCCGTAAAGGGCAAGCCGGGGAGCTGTTTTTT
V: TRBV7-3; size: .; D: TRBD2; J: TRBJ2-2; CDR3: CASSLLSSGGAAELFF; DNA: TGTGCCAGCAGCTTATTATCTAGCGGGGGGGCTGCGGAGCTGTTTTTT
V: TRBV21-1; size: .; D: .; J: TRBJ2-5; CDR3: CASSWEEGRPIWEETQYF; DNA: TGTGCCAGCAGCTGGGAAGAAGGACGGCCCATATGGGAAGAGACCCAGTACTTC
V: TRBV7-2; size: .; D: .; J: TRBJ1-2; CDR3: CASSNLGRSYGYTF; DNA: TGTGCCAGCAGCAACCTGGGACGGAGCTATGGCTACACCTTC
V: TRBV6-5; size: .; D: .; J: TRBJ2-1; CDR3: CASSQTGLSYNEQFF; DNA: TGTGCCAGCAGTCAAACAGGGTTGTCCTACAATGAGCAGTTCTTC
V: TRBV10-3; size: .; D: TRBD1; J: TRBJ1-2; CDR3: CASSYGAPGTANYGYTF; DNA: TGTGCCAGCAGTTACGGGGCTCCCGGGACAGCTAACTATGGCTACACCTTC
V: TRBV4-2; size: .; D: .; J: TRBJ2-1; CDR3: CASSRGMALDSYNEQFF; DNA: TGTGCCAGCAGCCGAGGGATGGCACTCGACTCCTACAATGAGCAGTTCTTC
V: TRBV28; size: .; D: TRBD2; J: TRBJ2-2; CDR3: CASSGGEAGAVGELFF; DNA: TGTGCCAGCAGTGGGGGAGAAGCGGGAGCAGTCGGGGAGCTGTTTTTT
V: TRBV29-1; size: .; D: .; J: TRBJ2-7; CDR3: CSVGESSYEQYF; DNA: TGCAGCGTTGGAGAGTCCTCCTACGAGCAGTACTTC
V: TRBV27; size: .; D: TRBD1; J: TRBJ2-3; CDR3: CASRRVTGVSTDTQYF; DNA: TGTGCCAGCAGGCGGGTGACAGGGGTCAGCACAGATACGCAGTATTTT
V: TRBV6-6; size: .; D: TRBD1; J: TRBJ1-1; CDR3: CASSYSPTGRNTEAFF; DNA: TGTGCCAGCAGTTACTCCCCGACAGGGCGTAACACTGAAGCTTTCTTT
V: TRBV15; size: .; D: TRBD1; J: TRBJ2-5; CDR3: CATSRDRTGKETQYF; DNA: TGTGCCACCAGCAGAGATCGGACAGGAAAAGAGACCCAGTACTTC
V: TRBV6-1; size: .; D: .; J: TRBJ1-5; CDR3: CASSEHRWLGQPQHF; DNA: TGTGCCAGCAGTGAGCACAGGTGGCTGGGTCAGCCCCAGCATTTT
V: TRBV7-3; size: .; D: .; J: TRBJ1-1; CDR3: CASSFPNTEAFF; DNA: TGTGCCAGCAGCTTTCCTAACACTGAAGCTTTCTTT
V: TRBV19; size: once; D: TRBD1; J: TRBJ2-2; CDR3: CASSVRTGDTGELFF; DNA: TGTGCCAGTAGTGTTCGGACAGGGGACACCGGGGAGCTGTTTTTT
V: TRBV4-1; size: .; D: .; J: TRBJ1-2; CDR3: CASSQEVTGGTYGYTF; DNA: TGCGCCAGCAGCCAAGAAGTAACAGGTGGAACCTATGGCTACACCTTC
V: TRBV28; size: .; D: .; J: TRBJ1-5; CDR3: CASSLTLGAGQPQHF; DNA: TGTGCCAGCAGTTTAACTCTGGGGGCCGGACAGCCCCAGCATTTT
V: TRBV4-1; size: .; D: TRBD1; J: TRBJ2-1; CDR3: CASSQVGQGASSYNEQFF; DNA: TGCGCCAGCAGCCAAGTAGGCCAGGGGGCAAGCTCCTACAATGAGCAGTTCTTC
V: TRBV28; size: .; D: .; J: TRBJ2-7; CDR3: CASSRGPILSSYEQYF; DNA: TGTGCCAGCAGCCGCGGCCCGATTCTTAGCTCCTACGAGCAGTACTTC
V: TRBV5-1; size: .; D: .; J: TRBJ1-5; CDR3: CASSQLVHDSNQPQHF; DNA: TGCGCCAGCAGCCAGCTGGTTCACGATAGCAATCAGCCCCAGCATTTT
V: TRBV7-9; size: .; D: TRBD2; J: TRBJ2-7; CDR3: CASSSSGSLYEQYF; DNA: TGTGCCAGCAGCTCTAGCGGGAGTCTCTACGAGCAGTACTTC
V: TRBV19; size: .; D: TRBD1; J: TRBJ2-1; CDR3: CASKQGLRQFF; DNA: TGTGCCAGCAAACAGGGGCTGAGGCAGTTCTTC
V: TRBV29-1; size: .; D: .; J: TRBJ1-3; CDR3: CSVEVTGNTIYF; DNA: TGCAGCGTTGAAGTCACAGGAAACACCATATATTTT
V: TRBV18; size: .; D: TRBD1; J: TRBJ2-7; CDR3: CASSPVQGAPYEQYF; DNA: TGTGCCAGCTCACCAGTCCAGGGGGCTCCCTACGAGCAGTACTTC
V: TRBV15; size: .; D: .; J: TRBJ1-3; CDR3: CATSRDTSRGSGNTIYF; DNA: TGTGCCACCAGCAGAGATACGTCAAGGGGCAGTGGAAACACCATATATTTT
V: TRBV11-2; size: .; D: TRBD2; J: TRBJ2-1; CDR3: CASSPWGRRGGYNEQFF; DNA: TGTGCCAGCAGCCCATGGGGACGGCGGGGGGGTTACAATGAGCAGTTCTTC
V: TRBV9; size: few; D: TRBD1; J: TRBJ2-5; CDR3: CASSDGQGYETQYF; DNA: TGTGCCAGCAGCGACGGACAGGGCTACGAGACCCAGTACTTC
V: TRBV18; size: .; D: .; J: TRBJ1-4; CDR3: CASSLGTNEKLFF; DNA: TGTGCCAGCTCATTGGGGACTAATGAAAAACTGTTTTTT
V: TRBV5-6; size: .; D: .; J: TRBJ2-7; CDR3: CASAQLQGGFHEQYF; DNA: TGTGCCAGCGCCCAGCTGCAGGGAGGATTCCACGAGCAGTACTTC
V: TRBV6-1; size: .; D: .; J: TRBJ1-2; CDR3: CASSQTPNYGYTF; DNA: TGTGCCAGCAGTCAGACTCCGAACTATGGCTACACCTTC
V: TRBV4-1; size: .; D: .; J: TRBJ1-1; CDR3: CASSLSPIEGMNTEAFF; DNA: TGCGCCAGCAGCCTATCGCCGATAGAGGGGATGAACACTGAAGCTTTCTTT
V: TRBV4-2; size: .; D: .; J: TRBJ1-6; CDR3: CASSRLGDNGSPLHF; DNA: TGTGCCAGCAGCCGCCTCGGGGATAACGGTTCACCCCTCCACTTT
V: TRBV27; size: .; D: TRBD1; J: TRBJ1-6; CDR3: CASRRTGGDNSPLHF; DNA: TGTGCCAGCCGAAGGACAGGGGGGGATAATTCACCCCTCCACTTT
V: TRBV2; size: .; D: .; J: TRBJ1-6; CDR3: CASTGERQKGSPLHF; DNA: TGTGCCAGCACAGGAGAGAGACAGAAGGGTTCACCCCTCCACTTT
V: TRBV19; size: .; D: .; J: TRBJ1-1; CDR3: CASSINSGDGAFF; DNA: TGTGCCAGTAGTATAAATTCCGGGGATGGAGCTTTCTTT
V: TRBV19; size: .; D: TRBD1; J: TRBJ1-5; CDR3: CASSDGTGGQTRQPQHF; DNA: TGTGCCAGTAGTGACGGGACAGGGGGCCAAACGCGACAGCCCCAGCATTTT
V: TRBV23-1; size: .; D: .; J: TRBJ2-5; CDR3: CASSLGAKGGETQYF; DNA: TGCGCCAGCAGTTTAGGGGCCAAGGGGGGAGAGACCCAGTACTTC
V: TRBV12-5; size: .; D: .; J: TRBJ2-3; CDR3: CASGLPSGLTDTQYF; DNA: TGTGCTAGTGGTTTGCCTTCGGGACTCACAGATACGCAGTATTTT
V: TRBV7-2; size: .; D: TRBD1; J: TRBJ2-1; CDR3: CASAWTGGRLSSYNEQFF; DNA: TGTGCCAGCGCTTGGACAGGGGGTCGCCTCAGCTCCTACAATGAGCAGTTCTTC
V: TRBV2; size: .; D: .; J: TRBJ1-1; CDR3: CASSGGRVDGSNTEAFF; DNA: TGTGCCAGCAGTGGGGGACGGGTTGACGGGTCGAACACTGAAGCTTTCTTT
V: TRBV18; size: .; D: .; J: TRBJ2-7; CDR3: CASSPPSSYEQYF; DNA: TGTGCCAGCTCACCACCCAGCTCCTACGAGCAGTACTTC
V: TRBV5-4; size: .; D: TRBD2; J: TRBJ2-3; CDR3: CASSSYLAGGGTDTQYF; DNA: TGTGCCAGCAGCTCCTATTTAGCGGGGGGAGGCACAGATACGCAGTATTTT
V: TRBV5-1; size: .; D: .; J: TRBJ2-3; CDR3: CASSLERADADTQYF; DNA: TGCGCCAGCAGCTTGGAACGGGCCGATGCAGATACGCAGTATTTT
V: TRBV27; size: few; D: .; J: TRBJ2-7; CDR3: CASSPRGEPRNEQYF; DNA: TGTGCCAGCAGCCCTAGGGGAGAGCCTAGGAACGAGCAGTACTTC